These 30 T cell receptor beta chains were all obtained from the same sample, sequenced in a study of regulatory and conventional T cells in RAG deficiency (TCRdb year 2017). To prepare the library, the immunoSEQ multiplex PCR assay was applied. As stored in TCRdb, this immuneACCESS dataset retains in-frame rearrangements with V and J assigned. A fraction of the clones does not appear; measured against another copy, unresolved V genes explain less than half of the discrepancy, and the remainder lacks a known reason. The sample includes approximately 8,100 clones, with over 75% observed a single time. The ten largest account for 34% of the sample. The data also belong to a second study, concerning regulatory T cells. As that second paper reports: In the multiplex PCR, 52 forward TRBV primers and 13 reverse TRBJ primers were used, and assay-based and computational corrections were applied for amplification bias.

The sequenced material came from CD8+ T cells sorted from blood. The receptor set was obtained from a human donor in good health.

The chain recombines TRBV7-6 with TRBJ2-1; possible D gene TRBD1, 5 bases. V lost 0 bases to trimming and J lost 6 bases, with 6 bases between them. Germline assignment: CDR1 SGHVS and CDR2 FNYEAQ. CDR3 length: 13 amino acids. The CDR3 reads CASSLADSNEQFF. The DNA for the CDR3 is TGTGCCAGCAGCTTAGCTGACAGCAATGAGCAGTTCTTC.

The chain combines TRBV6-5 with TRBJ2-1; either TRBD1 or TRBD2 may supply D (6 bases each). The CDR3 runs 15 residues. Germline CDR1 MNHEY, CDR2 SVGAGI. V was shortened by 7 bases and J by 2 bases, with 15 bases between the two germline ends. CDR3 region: CASTFEGGTYNEQFF. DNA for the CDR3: TGTGCCAGCACTTTCGAGGGGGGAACCTACAATGAGCAGTTCTTC.

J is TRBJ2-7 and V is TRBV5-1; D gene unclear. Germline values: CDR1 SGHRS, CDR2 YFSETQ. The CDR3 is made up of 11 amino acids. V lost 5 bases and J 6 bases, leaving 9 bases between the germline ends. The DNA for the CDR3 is TGCGCCAGCAGTGAAGGCTCCGAGCAGTACTTC. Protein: CASSEGSEQYF.

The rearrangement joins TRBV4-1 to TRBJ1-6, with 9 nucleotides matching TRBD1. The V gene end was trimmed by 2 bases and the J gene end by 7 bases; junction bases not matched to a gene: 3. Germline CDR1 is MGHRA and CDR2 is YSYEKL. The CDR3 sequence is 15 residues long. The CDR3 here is CASSQTGTGNSPLHF. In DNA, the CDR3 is TGCGCCAGCAGCCAAACCGGGACAGGGAATTCACCCCTCCACTTT.

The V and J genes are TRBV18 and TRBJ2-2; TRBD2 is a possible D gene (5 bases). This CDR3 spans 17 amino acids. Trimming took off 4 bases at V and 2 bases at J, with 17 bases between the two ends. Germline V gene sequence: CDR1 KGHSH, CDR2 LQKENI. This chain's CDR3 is CASSLQASTLNTGELFF. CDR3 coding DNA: TGTGCCAGCTCACTCCAGGCTAGCACCCTAAACACCGGGGAGCTGTTTTTT.

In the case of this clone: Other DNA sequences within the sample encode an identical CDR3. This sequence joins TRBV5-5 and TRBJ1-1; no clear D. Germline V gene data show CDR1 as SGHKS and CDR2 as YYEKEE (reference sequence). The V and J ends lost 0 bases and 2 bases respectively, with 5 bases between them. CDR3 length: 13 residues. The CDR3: CASSLDLNTEAFF. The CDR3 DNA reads TGTGCCAGCAGCTTGGACTTAAACACTGAAGCTTTCTTT.

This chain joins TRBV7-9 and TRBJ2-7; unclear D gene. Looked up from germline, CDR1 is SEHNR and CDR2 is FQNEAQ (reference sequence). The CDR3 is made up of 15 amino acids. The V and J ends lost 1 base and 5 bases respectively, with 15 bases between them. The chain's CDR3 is CASSLVGPRDHEQYF. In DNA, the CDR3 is TGTGCCAGCAGCTTAGTGGGTCCTAGAGACCACGAGCAGTACTTC.

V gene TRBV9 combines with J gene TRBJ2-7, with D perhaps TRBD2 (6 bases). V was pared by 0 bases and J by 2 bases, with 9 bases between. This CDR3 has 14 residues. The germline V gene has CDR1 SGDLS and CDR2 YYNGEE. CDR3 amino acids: CASSVGGVTYEQYF. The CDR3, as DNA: TGTGCCAGCAGCGTAGGGGGGGTGACCTACGAGCAGTACTTC.

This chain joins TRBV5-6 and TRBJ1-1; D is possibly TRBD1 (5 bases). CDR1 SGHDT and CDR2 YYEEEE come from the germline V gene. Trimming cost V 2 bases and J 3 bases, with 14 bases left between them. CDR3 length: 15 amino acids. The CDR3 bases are TGTGCCAGCAGCTTACCGGGACGGAAGGACACTGAAGCTTTCTTT. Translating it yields CASSLPGRKDTEAFF.

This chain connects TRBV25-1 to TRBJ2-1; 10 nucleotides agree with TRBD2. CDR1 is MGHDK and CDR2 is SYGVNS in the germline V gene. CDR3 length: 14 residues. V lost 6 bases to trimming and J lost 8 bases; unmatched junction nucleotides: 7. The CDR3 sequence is CASSQAGGRDEQFF. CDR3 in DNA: TGTGCCAGCAGCCAAGCGGGGGGGCGCGATGAGCAGTTCTTC.

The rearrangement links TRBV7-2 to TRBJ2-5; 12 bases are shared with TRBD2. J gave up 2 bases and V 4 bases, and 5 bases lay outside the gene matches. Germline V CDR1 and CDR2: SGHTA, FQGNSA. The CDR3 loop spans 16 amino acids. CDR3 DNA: TGTGCCAGCAGCTACACCGGACTAGCGGGGCAAGAGACCCAGTACTTC. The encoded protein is CASSYTGLAGQETQYF. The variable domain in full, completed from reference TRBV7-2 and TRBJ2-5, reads GAGVSQSPSNKVTEKGKDVELRCDPISGHTALYWYRQSLGQGLEFLIYFQGNSAPDKSGLPSDRFSAERTGGSVSTLTIQRTQQEDSAVYLCASSYTGLAGQETQYFGPGTRLLVL.

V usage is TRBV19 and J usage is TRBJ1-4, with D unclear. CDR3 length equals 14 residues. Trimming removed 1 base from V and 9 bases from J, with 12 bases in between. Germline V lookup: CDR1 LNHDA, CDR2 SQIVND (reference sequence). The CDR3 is CASSIATGNKKLFF. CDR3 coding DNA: TGTGCCAGTAGTATAGCAACGGGGAATAAAAAACTGTTTTTT.

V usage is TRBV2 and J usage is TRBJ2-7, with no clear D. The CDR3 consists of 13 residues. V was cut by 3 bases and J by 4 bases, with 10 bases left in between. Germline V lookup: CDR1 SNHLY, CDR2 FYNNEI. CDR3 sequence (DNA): TGTGCCAGCAGTGATTATGGGGATTACGAGCAGTACTTC. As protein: CASSDYGDYEQYF.

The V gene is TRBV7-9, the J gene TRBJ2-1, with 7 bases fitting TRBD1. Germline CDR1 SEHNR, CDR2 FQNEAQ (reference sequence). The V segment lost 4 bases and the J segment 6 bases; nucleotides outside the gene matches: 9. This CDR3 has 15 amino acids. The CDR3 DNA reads TGTGCCAGCAGCTCCCGGGACAGCTACATCAATGAGCAGTTCTTC. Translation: CASSSRDSYINEQFF.

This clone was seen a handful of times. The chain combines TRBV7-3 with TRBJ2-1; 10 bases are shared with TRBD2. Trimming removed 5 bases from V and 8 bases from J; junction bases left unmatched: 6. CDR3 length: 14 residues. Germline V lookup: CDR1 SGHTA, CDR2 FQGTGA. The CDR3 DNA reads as TGTGCCAGCAGCGATAGCGGGGGGTCAGATGAGCAGTTCTTC. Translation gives CASSDSGGSDEQFF.

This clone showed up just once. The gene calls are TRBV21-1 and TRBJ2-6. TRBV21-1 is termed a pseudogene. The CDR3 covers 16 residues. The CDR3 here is CASRAGEQSRANVLTF. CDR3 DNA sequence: TGTGCCAGCAGGGCTGGCGAACAAAGTCGGGCCAACGTCCTGACTTTC.

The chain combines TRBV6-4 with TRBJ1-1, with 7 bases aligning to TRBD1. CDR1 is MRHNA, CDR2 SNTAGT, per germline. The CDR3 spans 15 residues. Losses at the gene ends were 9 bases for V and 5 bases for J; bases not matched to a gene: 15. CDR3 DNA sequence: TGTGCCAGTGGACAAAACAAACAGGGGAGTACTGAAGCTTTCTTT. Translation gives CASGQNKQGSTEAFF.

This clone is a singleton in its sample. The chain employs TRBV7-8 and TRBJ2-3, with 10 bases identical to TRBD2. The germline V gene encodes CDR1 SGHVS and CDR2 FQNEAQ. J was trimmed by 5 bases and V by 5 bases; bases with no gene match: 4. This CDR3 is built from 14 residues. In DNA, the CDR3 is TGTGCCAGCAGCGAGAGCGGGGGGGGAGATACGCAGTATTTT. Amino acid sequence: CASSESGGGDTQYF.

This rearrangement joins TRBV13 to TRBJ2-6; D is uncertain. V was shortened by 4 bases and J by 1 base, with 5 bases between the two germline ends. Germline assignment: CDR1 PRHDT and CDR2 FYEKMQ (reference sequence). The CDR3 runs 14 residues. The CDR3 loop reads CASSSRSGANVLTF. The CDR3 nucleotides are TGTGCCAGCAGCTCCAGGTCTGGGGCCAACGTCCTGACTTTC.

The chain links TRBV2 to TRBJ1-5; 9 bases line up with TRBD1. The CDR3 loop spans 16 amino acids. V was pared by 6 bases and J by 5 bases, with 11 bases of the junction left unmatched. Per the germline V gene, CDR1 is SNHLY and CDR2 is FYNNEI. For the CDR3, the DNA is TGTGCCAGCAGCGGGAAGGGACAGGGCTTTTATCAGCCCCAGCATTTT. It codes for CASSGKGQGFYQPQHF.

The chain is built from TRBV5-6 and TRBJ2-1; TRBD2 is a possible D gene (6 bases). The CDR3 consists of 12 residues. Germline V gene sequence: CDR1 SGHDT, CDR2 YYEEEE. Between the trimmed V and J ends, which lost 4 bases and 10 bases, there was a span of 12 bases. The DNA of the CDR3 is TGTGCCAGCAGCCTCACTGGGGGGGAGCAGTTCTTC. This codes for CASSLTGGEQFF.

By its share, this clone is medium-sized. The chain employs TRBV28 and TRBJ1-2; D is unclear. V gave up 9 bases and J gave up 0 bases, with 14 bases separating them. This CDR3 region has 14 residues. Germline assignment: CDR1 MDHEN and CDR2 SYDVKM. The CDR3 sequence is CASSLLTTNYGYTF. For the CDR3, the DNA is TGTGCCAGTTCTCTGCTCACAACTAACTATGGCTACACCTTC.

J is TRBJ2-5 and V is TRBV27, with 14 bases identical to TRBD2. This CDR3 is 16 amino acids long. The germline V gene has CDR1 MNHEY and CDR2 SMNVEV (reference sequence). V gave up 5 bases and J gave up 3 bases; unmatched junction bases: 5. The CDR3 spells CASSTSTSGGEETQYF. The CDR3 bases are TGTGCCAGCAGTACATCGACTAGCGGGGGGGAAGAGACCCAGTACTTC.

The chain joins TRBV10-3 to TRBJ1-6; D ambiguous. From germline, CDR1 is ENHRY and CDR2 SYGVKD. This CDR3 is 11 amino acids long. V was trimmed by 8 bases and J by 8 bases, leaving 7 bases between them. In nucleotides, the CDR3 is TGTGCCATCGAAGAGTATTCACCCCTCCACTTT. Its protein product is CAIEEYSPLHF.

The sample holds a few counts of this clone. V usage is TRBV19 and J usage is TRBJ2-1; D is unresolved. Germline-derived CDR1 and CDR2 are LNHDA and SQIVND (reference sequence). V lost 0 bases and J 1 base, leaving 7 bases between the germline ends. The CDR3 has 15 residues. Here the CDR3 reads CASSIEGLSYNEQFF. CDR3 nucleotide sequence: TGTGCCAGTAGTATAGAAGGTCTATCCTACAATGAGCAGTTCTTC.

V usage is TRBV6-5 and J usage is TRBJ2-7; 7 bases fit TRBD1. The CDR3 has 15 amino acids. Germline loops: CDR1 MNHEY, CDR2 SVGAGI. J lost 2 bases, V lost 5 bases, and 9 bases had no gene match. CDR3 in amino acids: CASSPTGTATYEQYF. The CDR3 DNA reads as TGTGCCAGCAGTCCAACCGGGACAGCGACCTACGAGCAGTACTTC.

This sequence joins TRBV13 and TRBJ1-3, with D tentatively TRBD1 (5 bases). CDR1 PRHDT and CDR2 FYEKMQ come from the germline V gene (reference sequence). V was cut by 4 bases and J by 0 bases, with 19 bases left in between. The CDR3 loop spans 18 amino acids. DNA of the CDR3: TGTGCCAGCAGCTGGAGATTACAGGATGTTAACTCTGGAAACACCATATATTTT. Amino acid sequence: CASSWRLQDVNSGNTIYF.

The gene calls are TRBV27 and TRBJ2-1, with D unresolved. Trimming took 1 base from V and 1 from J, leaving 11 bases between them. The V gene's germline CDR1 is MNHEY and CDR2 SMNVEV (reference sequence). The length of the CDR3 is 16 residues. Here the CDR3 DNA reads TGTGCCAGCAGTTTATTGAATGGACGGTCCTACAATGAGCAGTTCTTC. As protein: CASSLLNGRSYNEQFF.

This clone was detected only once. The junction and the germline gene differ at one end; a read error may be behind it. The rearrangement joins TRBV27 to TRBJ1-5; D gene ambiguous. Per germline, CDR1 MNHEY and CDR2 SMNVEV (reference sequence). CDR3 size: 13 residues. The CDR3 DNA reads TGTGCCAGCAGTTTACTTGGCAACCAGCCCCAGCATTTT. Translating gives CASSLLGNQPQHF.

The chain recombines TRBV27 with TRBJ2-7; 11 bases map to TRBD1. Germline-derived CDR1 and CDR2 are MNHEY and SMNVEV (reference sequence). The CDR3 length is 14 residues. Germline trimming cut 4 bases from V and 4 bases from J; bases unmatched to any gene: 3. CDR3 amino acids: CASSWGTGGYEQYF. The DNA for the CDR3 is TGTGCCAGCAGTTGGGGGACAGGGGGGTACGAGCAGTACTTC.